Below are 18 T cell receptor beta chains sequenced from a single sample in a study of blood T cells in healthy people across ages. A sample-barcoded 5' primer and a J-beta primer mix were used in a second PCR of about 7 to 12 cycles. Using its own MiXCR run on the 5' RACE reads, TCRdb lists one record per CDR3 protein. The sample holds fewer than 1.5 million distinct CDR3 sequences; 42% are singletons and the top ten take less than 8%. Sequenced material: blood. All receptors derive from a woman in her late teens or twenties in good health.

This clonotype was counted a few times. The chain has TRBV3-1 and TRBJ2-1, with 7 bases aligning to TRBD2. The germline CDR1 and CDR2 sequences are LGHDT and YNNKEL (reference sequence). Trimming took 5 bases from V and 5 from J; bases not matched to a gene: 15. This CDR3 comprises 17 residues. The DNA of the CDR3 is TGTGCCAGCAGCGATCGGACGAGGGAGGGCCGAAACAATGAGCAGTTCTTC. This sequence encodes CASSDRTREGRNNEQFF.

V is TRBV3-1 and J is TRBJ2-7; tentatively, D is TRBD1 or TRBD2 (5 bases each). Looked up from germline, CDR1 is LGHDT and CDR2 is YNNKEL (reference sequence). CDR3 size: 14 residues. V lost 8 bases and J lost 0, with 14 bases in between. CDR3 protein: CASGGRASSYEQYF. DNA for the CDR3: TGTGCCAGCGGGGGACGAGCGAGCTCCTACGAGCAGTACTTC.

This chain connects TRBV6-5 to TRBJ1-4; no firm D call. Germline V CDR1 and CDR2: MNHEY, SVGAGI. Deletions cut 3 bases from V and 5 bases from J, with 16 bases between. This CDR3 has 16 residues. The CDR3 reads CASSYGMRQINEKLFF. CDR3 DNA: TGTGCCAGCAGTTATGGAATGCGGCAGATAAATGAAAAACTGTTTTTT.

The chain employs TRBV5-1 and TRBJ2-1; 7 bases fit TRBD2. Trimming removed 3 bases from V and 0 bases from J; junction bases left unmatched: 9. Germline V gene lookup returns CDR1 SGHRS and CDR2 YFSETQ. The CDR3 extends over 17 amino acids. Here the CDR3 reads CASSSGGGTFSYNEQFF. The CDR3 nucleotides read TGCGCCAGCAGCTCCGGCGGGGGAACCTTCTCCTACAATGAGCAGTTCTTC. The complete variable domain, with remaining parts taken from reference TRBV5-1 and TRBJ2-1, reads KAGVTQTPRYLIKTRGQQVTLSCSPISGHRSVSWYQQTPGQGLQFLFEYFSETQRNKGNFPGRFSGRQFSNSRSEMNVSTLELGDSALYLCASSSGGGTFSYNEQFFGPGTRLTVL.

In nucleotides, the CDR3 is TGTGCCAGCAGCTTAGCGTGGGATCGGGGGCTCGATCAAGAGACCCAGTACTTC. This translates into CASSLAWDRGLDQETQYF. This chain uses TRBV7-9 with TRBJ2-5; D may match TRBD1 or TRBD2 (6 bases each). The CDR3 is made up of 18 amino acids. V lost 0 bases, J lost 2 bases, and 19 bases lay in between. CDR1 SEHNR and CDR2 FQNEAQ come from the germline V gene (reference sequence).

This clonotype was recorded once. This chain connects TRBV18 to TRBJ1-1; D not resolved. Germline-derived CDR1 and CDR2 are KGHSH and LQKENI. The CDR3 is 13 residues long. Trimming removed 4 bases from V and 5 bases from J, with 11 bases in between. The CDR3 sequence is CASSLNKGTEAFF. In DNA, the CDR3 is TGTGCCAGCTCACTTAACAAAGGGACTGAAGCTTTCTTT.

This clonotype was counted between two and nine times. J is TRBJ2-1 and V is TRBV4-1, with TRBD1 matching over 7 bases. CDR1 is MGHRA, CDR2 YSYEKL, per germline. V lost 4 bases to trimming and J lost 10 bases; unmatched junction nucleotides: 16. The CDR3 totals 16 residues. CDR3 region: CASSLEGGLAGNEQFF. CDR3 nucleotides: TGCGCCAGCAGCCTCGAAGGGGGCCTAGCCGGAAACGAGCAGTTCTTC.

This sequence joins TRBV7-9 and TRBJ2-1; 7 bases agree with TRBD2. The germline V gene encodes CDR1 SEHNR and CDR2 FQNEAQ (reference sequence). Trimming removed 5 bases from V and 14 bases from J; junction bases left unmatched: 9. The CDR3 length is 12 residues. The chain's CDR3 is CASSPPGTKKFF. In nucleotides, the CDR3 is TGTGCCAGCAGCCCCCCCGGGACTAAGAAGTTCTTC. Drawing the rest from reference TRBV7-9 and TRBJ2-1, the complete variable domain is DTGVSQNPRHKITKRGQNVTFRCDPISEHNRLYWYRQTLGQGPEFLTYFQNEAQLEKSRLLSDRFSAERPKGSFSTLEIQRTEQGDSAMYLCASSPPGTKKFFGPGTRLTVL.

There are a few counts of this clonotype. This chain uses TRBV11-1 with TRBJ2-7; D assignment may be TRBD1 or TRBD2 (5 bases each). Deletions cut 5 bases from V and 3 bases from J, with 20 bases between. Germline V lookup: CDR1 SGHAT, CDR2 FQDESV (reference sequence). The CDR3 has 16 residues. The CDR3 DNA reads TGTGCCAGCAGCCGGGGCAAGGACACTTTATTCTACGAGCAGTACTTC. It yields the protein CASSRGKDTLFYEQYF.

The chain recombines TRBV6-1 with TRBJ1-2; a weak D match, TRBD1 (5 bases). Looked up from germline, CDR1 is MNHNS and CDR2 is SASEGT. The CDR3 covers 12 residues. V dropped 8 bases and J dropped 1 base, with 8 bases sitting between them. DNA of the CDR3: TGTGCCAGCCGACAGATTAACTATGGCTACACCTTC. This sequence encodes CASRQINYGYTF.

The chain couples TRBV29-1 to TRBJ2-1; perhaps D is TRBD1 or TRBD2 (5 bases each). V was shortened by 2 bases and J by 10 bases, with 15 bases between the two germline ends. Germline CDR1 reads SQVTM; CDR2 reads ANQGSEA. The CDR3 length is 13 residues. The CDR3, as DNA: TGCAGCGTTGAAACGGGGCAGGAATACGAGCAGTTCTTC. Protein sequence: CSVETGQEYEQFF.

The chain has TRBV27 and TRBJ2-5; 7 nucleotides align to TRBD1. Germline assignment: CDR1 MNHEY and CDR2 SMNVEV (reference sequence). V shed 4 bases and J 4 bases; nucleotides not matched to a gene: 6. CDR3 length: 14 amino acids. The CDR3 region is CASSYDRERETQYF. The CDR3 DNA follows: TGTGCCAGCAGTTACGACAGGGAAAGAGAGACCCAGTACTTC.

This clonotype was seen a handful of times. V and J are TRBV5-6 and TRBJ1-2; D not certain. This CDR3 is built from 11 residues. V dropped 6 bases and J dropped 10 bases, with 13 bases sitting between them. CDR1 SGHDT and CDR2 YYEEEE come from the germline V gene. CDR3 sequence (DNA): TGTGCCAGCACGAGCGGGAAGACCTACACCTTC. Amino acids: CASTSGKTYTF.

The chain recombines TRBV3-1 with TRBJ2-5, with 7 bases identical to TRBD2. Germline lookup yields CDR1 LGHDT and CDR2 YNNKEL (reference sequence). J gave up 0 bases and V 4 bases, and 5 bases lay outside the gene matches. The length of the CDR3 is 15 residues. CDR3 sequence reads: CASSRKTSNQETQYF. CDR3 DNA sequence: TGTGCCAGCAGCCGGAAGACTAGCAACCAAGAGACCCAGTACTTC.

The chain is built from TRBV5-1 and TRBJ2-7, with TRBD2 identical over 10 bases. The germline CDR1 and CDR2 sequences are SGHRS and YFSETQ. V dropped 0 bases and J dropped 1; count of bases not matched to a gene: 4. This CDR3 is built from 16 residues. CDR3 sequence: CASSLASGGQSYEQYF. The CDR3 coding sequence is TGCGCCAGCAGCTTGGCTAGCGGGGGTCAGTCCTACGAGCAGTACTTC. The full variable domain, completed using reference TRBV5-1 and TRBJ2-7, is KAGVTQTPRYLIKTRGQQVTLSCSPISGHRSVSWYQQTPGQGLQFLFEYFSETQRNKGNFPGRFSGRQFSNSRSEMNVSTLELGDSALYLCASSLASGGQSYEQYFGPGTRLTVT.

The chain joins TRBV11-2 to TRBJ2-1; D may be TRBD2 (6 bases). CDR3 size: 15 residues. CDR1 and CDR2 (germline): SGHAT, FQNNGV. The V end was cut by 5 bases, the J end by 3 bases, with 14 bases between. The CDR3 loop reads CASSPSPGVYNEQFF. The DNA for the CDR3 is TGTGCCAGCAGCCCCAGCCCGGGGGTCTACAATGAGCAGTTCTTC.

The chain joins TRBV4-2 to TRBJ2-5, with D uncertain. The germline V gene encodes CDR1 LGHNA and CDR2 YNFKEQ. V was pared by 0 bases and J by 8 bases, with 16 bases between. The CDR3 loop spans 15 amino acids. CDR3 sequence (DNA): TGTGCCAGCAGCCAAGACCATAGGATTAGAGAAACCCAGTACTTC. Amino acids: CASSQDHRIRETQYF.

As concerns this clonotype: A read error may be the cause here, since a much bigger clone is one base away. The V and J genes are TRBV12-3 or TRBV12-4 and TRBJ2-4; 9 bases map to TRBD2. The J call is doubtful: the DNA matches TRBJ2-7 better. The CDR3 totals 14 residues. The CDR3 loop is CASRRTSERSEQYF. The CDR3 bases are TGTGCCAGCAGACGGACTAGCGAGAGGAGCGAGCAGTACTTC.